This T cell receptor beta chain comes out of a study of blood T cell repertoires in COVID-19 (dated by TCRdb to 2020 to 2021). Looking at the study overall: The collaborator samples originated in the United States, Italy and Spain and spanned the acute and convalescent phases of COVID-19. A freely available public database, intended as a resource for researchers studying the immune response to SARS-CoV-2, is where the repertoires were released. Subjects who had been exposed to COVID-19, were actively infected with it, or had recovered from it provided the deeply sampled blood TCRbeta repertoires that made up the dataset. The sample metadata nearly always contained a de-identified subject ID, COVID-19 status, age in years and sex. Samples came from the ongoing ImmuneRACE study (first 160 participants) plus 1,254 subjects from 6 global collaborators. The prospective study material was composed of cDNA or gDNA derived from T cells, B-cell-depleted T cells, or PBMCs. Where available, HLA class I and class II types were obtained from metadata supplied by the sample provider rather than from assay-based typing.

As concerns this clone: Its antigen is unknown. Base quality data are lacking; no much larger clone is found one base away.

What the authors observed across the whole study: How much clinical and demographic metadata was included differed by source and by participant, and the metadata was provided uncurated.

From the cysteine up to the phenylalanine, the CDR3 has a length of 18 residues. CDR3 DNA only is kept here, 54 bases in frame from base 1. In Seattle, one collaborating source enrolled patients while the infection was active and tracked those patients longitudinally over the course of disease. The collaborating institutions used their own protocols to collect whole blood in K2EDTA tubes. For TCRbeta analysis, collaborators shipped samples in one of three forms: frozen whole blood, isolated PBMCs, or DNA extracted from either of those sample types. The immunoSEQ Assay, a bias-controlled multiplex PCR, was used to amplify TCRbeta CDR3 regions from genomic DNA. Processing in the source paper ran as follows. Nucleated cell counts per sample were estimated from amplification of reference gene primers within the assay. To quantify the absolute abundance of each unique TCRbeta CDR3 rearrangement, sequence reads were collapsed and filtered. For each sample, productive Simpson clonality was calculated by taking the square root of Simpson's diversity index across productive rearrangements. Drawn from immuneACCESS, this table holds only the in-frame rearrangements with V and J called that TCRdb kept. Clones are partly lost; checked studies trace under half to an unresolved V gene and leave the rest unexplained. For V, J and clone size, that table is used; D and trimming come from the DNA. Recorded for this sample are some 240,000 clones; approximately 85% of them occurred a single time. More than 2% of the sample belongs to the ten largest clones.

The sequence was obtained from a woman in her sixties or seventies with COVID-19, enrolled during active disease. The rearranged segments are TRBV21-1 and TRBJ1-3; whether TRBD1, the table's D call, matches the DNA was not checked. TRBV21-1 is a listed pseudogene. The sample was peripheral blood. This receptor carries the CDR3 CASSRFSGPLISGNTIYF. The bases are TGTGCCAGCAGCAGGTTCTCAGGGCCCCTTATCTCTGGAAACACCATATATTTT.